A selection of T cell receptor beta chains follows, all from one sample in a study of cytomegalovirus exposure and HLA in healthy donors. Method: immunoSEQ multiplex PCR; TCRdb's copy keeps in-frame clones and lacks some. The sample contains under 150,000 clones, around 80% of which appear only once. The sequencing input was PBMCs. The receptors derive from a man aged 45-60 years in good health and CMV-seronegative. Both conserved end residues are part of each CDR3. The order of the fields is V gene, CDR3 length, D gene, CDR3 protein. The D gene is left open where the match is weak.

>TRBV10-3|13|TRBD1
CAISDRDRKEAFF
>TRBV30|14|NA
CAWSVTVYPWVAFF
>TRBV5-6|14|TRBD1
CASSLSRGRGGYTF
>TRBV5-1|17|NA
CASSLDGTPARSEKLFF
>TRBV6-1|13|NA
CASILRIGDGYTF
>TRBV5-1|15|TRBD1
CASSSRQGAGNTIYF
>TRBV2|15|TRBD2
CASSEVAGGLETQYF
>TRBV7-9|13|NA
CASSPTLDEKAFF
>TRBV7-6|13|NA
CASSQGVVDTQYF
>TRBV29-1|12|NA
CSVDGGNYGYTF
>TRBV4-2|16|NA
CASSQVERPNTGELFF
>TRBV20-1|9|NA
CIRGNEQFF
>TRBV7-5|15|NA
CARSLAGDRVDEQYF
>TRBV30|14|TRBD1
CAWSTGTGESPLHF
>TRBV6-1|10|NA
CASTGNEQFF
>TRBV6-1|14|NA
CASNLGLSNQPQHF
>TRBV7-6|16|TRBD2
CASSLVASGGSYEQYF
>TRBV6-5|15|TRBD1
CASSSPGRGRGEQYF